This section outlines one TCR beta chain sequence together with its context. These data belong to a study of T cells expressing NK-cell markers. UMIs accompanied the 5'RACE template switching by which TCR beta cDNA was made. TCRdb reprocessed the 5' RACE reads and reports one entry per CDR3 protein, with no DNA. This sample's table has roughly 390,000 distinct CDR3 sequences. This CDR3 has 18 amino acids. Germline V gene data show CDR1 as LNHDA and CDR2 as SQIVND (reference sequence). The sample comprised blood T cells: a sorted CD56 or NKG2C T cell subset, CD4+ or CD8+ T cells, or bulk PBMC T cells (not recorded which). This sequence originates from a woman in her forties or fifties in good health. The rearrangement joins TRBV19 to TRBJ2-2; the TRBD2 assignment by TCRdb is unverifiable without DNA. The CDR3 here is CASSTRGTGLALVGELFF.